The 26 T cell receptor beta chains given below trace back to one sample, sequenced in a study of cytomegalovirus exposure and HLA in healthy donors. The PCR was carried out with 60 Vbeta primers and 13 Jbeta primers. TCRdb keeps only in-frame clones here, not all; method: immunoSEQ multiplex PCR. The sample includes approximately 99,000 clones, around 82% of them seen just once. The sequenced sample consisted of PBMCs. The receptor source for this set is a middle-aged man in good health and CMV-seropositive.

V and J are TRBV27 and TRBJ2-7; 8 bases align to TRBD1. CDR3 length: 17 residues. The ends lost 5 bases at V and 0 bases at J; junction bases unmatched: 12. The germline V gene has CDR1 MNHEY and CDR2 SMNVEV (reference sequence). The CDR3 protein is CASSPHPRTGPSYEQYF. The CDR3 coding sequence is TGTGCCAGCAGTCCCCACCCTCGGACAGGGCCCTCCTACGAGCAGTACTTC.

The J gene is TRBJ2-1, the V gene TRBV5-6; 9 bases are a match to TRBD2. The germline gives CDR1 SGHDT, CDR2 YYEEEE. There are 18 residues in the CDR3. The ends lost 2 bases at V and 3 bases at J; junction bases unmatched: 12. In nucleotides, the CDR3 is TGTGCCAGCAGCTTCCCCCCTGTTGCGGGGGGGCTCTACAATGAGCAGTTCTTC. Translation: CASSFPPVAGGLYNEQFF.

This clone was seen just once. The chain uses TRBV5-4 and TRBJ2-5; 8 positions match TRBD1. CDR1 and CDR2 (germline): SGHNT, YYREEE (reference sequence). V trimming: 4 bases; J trimming: 4 bases; junction bases outside the gene matches: 9. The CDR3 runs 15 residues. The CDR3, as DNA: TGTGCCAGCAGCGTACCGACAGGGGATGCAGAGACCCAGTACTTC. This encodes CASSVPTGDAETQYF.

This clone was seen only once. This chain uses TRBV6-1 with TRBJ2-5; tentatively, D is TRBD1 (5 bases). Germline V gene sequence: CDR1 MNHNS, CDR2 SASEGT. Trimming took 6 bases from V and 0 from J, leaving 8 bases between them. The CDR3 consists of 13 residues. DNA for the CDR3: TGTGCCAGCAGCCGACAGTACCAAGAGACCCAGTACTTC. Translation gives CASSRQYQETQYF.

The chain couples TRBV14 to TRBJ1-1, with 7 bases aligning to TRBD1. The V segment lost 4 bases and the J segment 7 bases; nucleotides outside the gene matches: 9. Germline CDR1 reads SGHDN; CDR2 reads FVKESK. This CDR3 comprises 14 residues. The CDR3 DNA is TGTGCCAGCAGCCCACTACAGGGGATCGGTGAAGCTTTCTTT. Protein sequence: CASSPLQGIGEAFF.

The chain employs TRBV30 and TRBJ2-1; a possible D gene is TRBD1 (5 bases). The CDR3 is 13 residues long. V lost 1 base and J lost 4, with 8 bases in between. The germline V gene encodes CDR1 GTSNPN and CDR2 SVGIG (reference sequence). The CDR3 region is CAWSEDSYNEQFF. In DNA, the CDR3 is TGTGCCTGGAGTGAAGACAGTTACAATGAGCAGTTCTTC.

The chain joins TRBV18 to TRBJ2-7; no clear D gene. Germline assignment: CDR1 KGHSH and CDR2 LQKENI. CDR3 length equals 13 residues. V was clipped by 2 bases and J by 4 bases, with 9 bases between them. The CDR3 DNA sequence: TGTGCCAGCTCACCAGGCGGTGGTTACGAGCAGTACTTC. This codes for CASSPGGGYEQYF.

The chain links TRBV5-4 to TRBJ2-1, with D maybe TRBD2 (6 bases). This CDR3 comprises 15 residues. Trimming took off 4 bases at V and 14 bases at J, with 25 bases between the two ends. CDR1 and CDR2 from the germline V gene are SGHNT and YYREEE (reference sequence). As DNA, the CDR3 is TGTGCCAGCAGCCCCCGGTTAGCGGAGGCCCCCAAAGAGTTCTTC. This gives the protein CASSPRLAEAPKEFF.

This chain connects TRBV5-1 to TRBJ1-5; no firm D call. Trimming cost V 2 bases and J 1 base, with 4 bases left between them. Germline V lookup: CDR1 SGHRS, CDR2 YFSETQ. This CDR3 region has 13 residues. The CDR3 region has the DNA TGCGCCAGCAGCTTCGAGAGCAATCAGCCCCAGCATTTT. It is translated as CASSFESNQPQHF.

With respect to this clone: Other DNA sequences within the sample encode an identical CDR3. The chain uses TRBV5-4 and TRBJ2-5; TRBD1 matches 9 bases. V trimming: 0 bases; J trimming: 2 bases; junction bases outside the gene matches: 8. Germline lookup yields CDR1 SGHNT and CDR2 YYREEE (reference sequence). This CDR3 comprises 17 residues. In nucleotides, the CDR3 is TGTGCCAGCAGCTTGGTCGGTCAAGGACAGGGGCAAGAGACCCAGTACTTC. It translates to CASSLVGQGQGQETQYF.

In this sample, this clone turned up once. This rearrangement joins TRBV27 to TRBJ1-2, with 9 bases matching TRBD1. CDR1 is MNHEY, CDR2 SMNVEV, per germline (reference sequence). The CDR3 runs 16 residues. With 3 bases clipped from V and 1 base from J, the junction kept 6 bases outside the gene matches. This CDR3 reads CASSLRGTGRNYGYTF. CDR3 nucleotide sequence: TGTGCCAGCAGTTTGCGAGGGACAGGGCGTAACTATGGCTACACCTTC.

The V and J genes are TRBV10-1 and TRBJ2-3; D is perhaps TRBD2 (5 bases). The germline gives CDR1 WNHNN, CDR2 SYGVQD (reference sequence). This CDR3 comprises 14 residues. Trimming took off 6 bases at V and 1 base at J, with 11 bases between the two ends. The CDR3 DNA reads as TGCGCCAGCAGAGATTCTAGCCGCACAGATACGCAGTATTTT. This translates into CASRDSSRTDTQYF.

This clone was picked up one time. Mismatch with germline at one junction end may stem from a read error. Other DNA sequences of this sample code for an identical CDR3. The chain employs TRBV6-5 and TRBJ2-2, with 9 bases that match TRBD1. There are 15 residues in the CDR3. Per germline, CDR1 MNHEY and CDR2 SVGAGI. This chain's CDR3 is CASSSGQGRSGELFF. CDR3 sequence (DNA): TGTGCCAGCAGCAGCGGACAGGGGCGAAGCGGGGAACTGTTTTTT.

J is TRBJ1-1 and V is TRBV7-8, with no clear D. The germline CDR1 and CDR2 sequences are SGHVS and FQNEAQ. Trimming stripped 3 bases from V and 6 bases from J, with 8 bases between. The CDR3 contains 12 residues. The CDR3 reads CASSFTHAEAFF. In DNA, the CDR3 is TGTGCCAGCAGCTTCACTCATGCTGAAGCTTTCTTT.

This clone has a single count. The chain recombines TRBV11-2 with TRBJ2-7; 10 positions match TRBD2. The CDR3 totals 15 residues. Germline V gene sequence: CDR1 SGHAT, CDR2 FQNNGV. The ends lost 3 bases at V and 3 bases at J; junction bases unmatched: 5. The CDR3 spells CASSFLAGEDYEQYF. The CDR3 DNA is TGTGCCAGCAGCTTTCTAGCGGGAGAGGACTACGAGCAGTACTTC.

The chain has TRBV19 and TRBJ2-7, with 8 bases fitting TRBD1. This CDR3 is 15 amino acids long. Germline assignment: CDR1 LNHDA and CDR2 SQIVND (reference sequence). V lost 4 bases, J lost 1 base, and 6 bases stayed unmatched. In nucleotides, the CDR3 is TGTGCCAGTAGTACTGGACAGGGCGGGTCCTACGAGCAGTACTTC. This gives the protein CASSTGQGGSYEQYF.

This clone was recorded only once. This chain connects TRBV14 to TRBJ2-3, with 7 bases fitting TRBD1. Per the germline V gene, CDR1 is SGHDN and CDR2 is FVKESK. V gave up 11 bases and J gave up 1 base; unmatched junction bases: 3. This CDR3 has 12 residues. The CDR3 reads CACGQGTDTQYF. CDR3 DNA sequence: TGTGCCTGCGGACAGGGCACAGATACGCAGTATTTT.

In DNA, the CDR3 is TGTGCCAGCAGCTCTTCTCGGCAGGGGAGATATTCACCCCTCCACTTT. Its translation: CASSSSRQGRYSPLHF. The rearrangement joins TRBV13 to TRBJ1-6; D may be TRBD1 (6 bases). The CDR3 runs to 16 residues. Between the trimmed V and J ends, which lost 4 bases and 8 bases, there was a span of 18 bases. Germline lookup yields CDR1 PRHDT and CDR2 FYEKMQ (reference sequence).

The chain recombines TRBV19 with TRBJ2-1, with D tentatively TRBD2 (6 bases). This CDR3 has 13 amino acids. V dropped 1 base and J dropped 7 bases, with 8 bases sitting between them. The germline gives CDR1 LNHDA, CDR2 SQIVND (reference sequence). CDR3 nucleotide sequence: TGTGCCAGTAGTATAGGAGGAGGGAATGAGCAGTTCTTC. Protein product: CASSIGGGNEQFF.

With regard to this clone: Mismatch with germline at one junction end may stem from a read error. The gene calls are TRBV7-9 and TRBJ2-7, with TRBD2 identical over 11 bases. Germline values: CDR1 SEHNR, CDR2 FQNEAQ (reference sequence). This CDR3 spans 16 amino acids. The DNA for the CDR3 is TGTTCCAGCAGCTTAGGAAAGACTAGCGGGGACTACGAGCAGTACTTC. Translated: CSSSLGKTSGDYEQYF.

V and J are TRBV5-8 and TRBJ1-1; the D is unclear. Germline CDR1 and CDR2: SGHTS and YDEGEE. CDR3 length equals 13 residues. Trimming stripped 4 bases from V and 10 bases from J, with 17 bases between. The CDR3 bases are TGTGCCAGCAGCCCTCCGGAGGGTCATGGAGCTTTCTTT. Amino acid sequence: CASSPPEGHGAFF.

The chain is built from TRBV5-1 and TRBJ1-1; TRBD1 matches at 8 bases. With V trimmed by 2 bases and J by 4 bases, 4 bases remained unmatched. CDR3 size: 14 residues. Looked up from germline, CDR1 is SGHRS and CDR2 is YFSETQ. CDR3 in DNA: TGCGCCAGCAGCTTCGGGACAGGATCCACTGAAGCTTTCTTT. Amino acids: CASSFGTGSTEAFF.

The chain uses TRBV5-6 and TRBJ2-3; 9 bases agree with TRBD2. The CDR3 covers 17 residues. Germline CDR1 and CDR2: SGHDT and YYEEEE. V gave up 3 bases and J gave up 3 bases; unmatched junction bases: 11. CDR3 loop: CASSSLGRGGATDTQYF. The DNA for the CDR3 is TGTGCCAGCAGCTCCCTAGGGCGCGGGGGGGCAACAGATACGCAGTATTTT.

J is TRBJ1-2 and V is TRBV5-1, with a possible D match to TRBD1 (5 bases). The V and J ends lost 1 base and 5 bases respectively, with 24 bases between them. The CDR3 is 18 amino acids. CDR1 SGHRS and CDR2 YFSETQ come from the germline V gene. Here the CDR3 DNA reads TGCGCCAGCAGCTTGTCGTCAGGGTCCTCCGGCGACATATATGGCTACACCTTC. Translation gives CASSLSSGSSGDIYGYTF.

This chain uses TRBV11-2 with TRBJ2-3; D call uncertain. Between the trimmed V and J ends, which lost 2 bases and 0 bases, there was a span of 15 bases. CDR3 size: 17 residues. Germline CDR1 is SGHAT and CDR2 is FQNNGV. The CDR3, as DNA: TGTGCCAGCAGCTTAAGGCCCGGCGGCTTTAGCACAGATACGCAGTATTTT. This translates into CASSLRPGGFSTDTQYF.

The rearrangement links TRBV28 to TRBJ1-5; perhaps TRBD1 as D (6 bases). Trimming cost V 3 bases and J 3 bases, with 15 bases left between them. From germline, CDR1 is MDHEN and CDR2 SYDVKM. The CDR3 contains 16 residues. Here the CDR3 reads CASSFGRRGSNQPQHF. CDR3 nucleotides: TGTGCCAGCAGTTTTGGGCGCAGGGGATCCAATCAGCCCCAGCATTTT.